The entry below describes one T cell receptor beta chain. The target antigen is unknown. This record comes from a study of cytomegalovirus exposure and HLA in healthy donors. Study results and caveats: A later analysis linked a missense DCLRE1C variant to TCR beta V- and J-gene trimming.

Trimming removed 4 bases from V and 0 bases from J; junction bases left unmatched: 15. The CDR3 spans 18 residues. Germline-derived CDR1 and CDR2 are SGHRS and YFSETQ. Primers included in the PCR were 60 Vbeta and 13 Jbeta primers. This table comes from immunoSEQ multiplex PCR, and its TCRdb copy is limited to in-frame clones, with some not included. Of nearly 200,000 clones listed, 75% to 85% are singletons. V and J are TRBV5-1 and TRBJ2-5; 7 bases align to TRBD1. The clonotype was recovered from a woman between 45 and 65 years old in good health and CMV-seropositive. The sample taken for sequencing was PBMCs. The CDR3 sequence is CASSPETRDSPYQETQYF. In nucleotides, the CDR3 is TGCGCCAGCAGCCCGGAGACGAGGGACAGTCCGTACCAAGAGACCCAGTACTTC. Using reference TRBV5-1 and TRBJ2-5 for the parts outside the CDR3, the full variable domain is KAGVTQTPRYLIKTRGQQVTLSCSPISGHRSVSWYQQTPGQGLQFLFEYFSETQRNKGNFPGRFSGRQFSNSRSEMNVSTLELGDSALYLCASSPETRDSPYQETQYFGPGTRLLVL.